The 10 T cell receptor beta chains below all came from one sample that was sequenced in a study of human T cells and chemical hapten exposure. TCRdb reprocessed the RACE reads via MiXCR and lists one record per CDR3 protein. The table shows approximately 120,000 distinct CDR3 sequences, with less than 10% occurring only once. Regarding time point: patch test 2, 6 weeks after DPC sensitization. Regarding treatment: therapeutic diphenylcyclopropenone sensitization with weekly scalp DPC. The sequencing here drew on whole blood, taken in connection with sensitization to the hapten diphenylcyclopropenone (DPC). These receptors were taken from a woman aged 35 to 49 with alopecia areata. Some clones in this sample may be carry-over from other donors' samples.

Comment on this clonotype: Since the CDR3 does not end with the conserved phenylalanine or tryptophan, this likely comes from a read error. The chain combines TRBV7-9 with TRBJ2-1; 12 bases map to TRBD1. The ends lost 5 bases at V and 10 bases at J; junction bases unmatched: 12. From germline, CDR1 is SEHNR and CDR2 FQNEAQ (reference sequence). The CDR3 runs to 16 residues. CDR3 DNA: TGTGCCAGCAGCGGGGGGACAGGGGGCCCCCAATGGGAGCAGTTCATC. Its protein product is CASSGGTGGPQWEQFI.

This clonotype showed up many times. The chain carries TRBV4-1 and TRBJ1-3, with a weak D call TRBD1 (5 bases). The CDR3 runs to 15 residues. The germline gives CDR1 MGHRA, CDR2 YSYEKL. V was trimmed by 1 base and J by 8 bases, leaving 15 bases between them. The CDR3 region has the DNA TGCGCCAGCAGCCAAGTGTCGGTTCTGGGGGACACCATATATTTT. This translates into CASSQVSVLGDTIYF.

V is TRBV14 and J is TRBJ2-1; 11 nucleotides align to TRBD2. The junction had 10 bases not matched to a gene; V was cut back by 1 base and J by 5 bases. Germline V gene data show CDR1 as SGHDN and CDR2 as FVKESK. The CDR3 has 18 residues. In DNA form, the CDR3 reads TGTGCCAGCAGCCAAGGGACTAGCGGGTGGTTCGGGAACAATGAGCAGTTCTTC. Protein product: CASSQGTSGWFGNNEQFF. The whole variable domain, remainder taken from reference TRBV14 and TRBJ2-1, is EAGVTQFPSHSVIEKGQTVTLRCDPISGHDNLYWYRRVMGKEIKFLLHFVKESKQDESGMPNNRFLAERTGGTYSTLKVQPAELEDSGVYFCASSQGTSGWFGNNEQFFGPGTRLTVL.

This clonotype has ten or more counts. CDR3 residues: CASSHQSTQYF. The CDR3 coding sequence is TGTGCCAGCAGCCACCAGTCTACGCAGTATTTT. The V gene is TRBV3-1, the J gene TRBJ2-3; D is undetermined. V was trimmed by 3 bases and J by 8 bases, leaving 6 bases between them. From germline, CDR1 is LGHDT and CDR2 YNNKEL (reference sequence). The CDR3 runs to 11 residues.

This clonotype was counted only a few times. The rearrangement uses TRBV21-1 and TRBJ2-5. TRBV21-1 is flagged as a pseudogene. The length of the CDR3 is 14 residues. This CDR3 reads CASSISLSFETQYF. Here the CDR3 DNA reads TGTGCCAGCAGCATCAGTCTTAGTTTCGAGACCCAGTACTTC.

This clonotype was seen many times. The rearrangement joins TRBV5-5 to TRBJ1-2; no reliable D call. CDR3 length: 15 residues. CDR1 is SGHKS and CDR2 is YYEKEE in the germline V gene (reference sequence). V was cut by 0 bases and J by 4 bases, with 13 bases left in between. The CDR3 bases are TGTGCCAGCAGCTTGGGACGGATTACTACCTATGGCTACACCTTC. Protein sequence: CASSLGRITTYGYTF.

This clonotype was seen repeatedly, ten times or more. This rearrangement joins TRBV3-1 to TRBJ2-7; the D gene is possibly TRBD2 (5 bases). This CDR3 spans 13 amino acids. The V gene lost 2 bases and the J gene lost 4 bases, with 9 bases spanning the gap. Per the germline V gene, CDR1 is LGHDT and CDR2 is YNNKEL (reference sequence). The CDR3 region is CASSQTGGYEQYF. The CDR3 region has the DNA TGTGCCAGCAGCCAAACGGGCGGGTACGAGCAGTACTTC.

This clonotype was found a few times. The V call is TRBV16, the J call TRBJ1-5, with D uncertain. Germline V gene data show CDR1 as KGHSY and CDR2 as FQNENV. This CDR3 is 14 amino acids long. With 4 bases removed from V and 2 bases from J, the gap between germline ends came to 9 bases. CDR3 region: CASSRGGGNQPQHF. CDR3 coding DNA: TGTGCCAGCAGCCGAGGAGGTGGCAATCAGCCCCAGCATTTT.

A few counts support this clonotype. The chain recombines TRBV7-2 with TRBJ1-5; 7 nucleotides align to TRBD1. Per germline, CDR1 SGHTA and CDR2 FQGNSA. CDR3 length: 15 amino acids. The V gene end was trimmed by 6 bases and the J gene end by 6 bases; junction bases not matched to a gene: 11. CDR3 residues: CASSLTTGVPQPQHF. DNA for the CDR3: TGTGCCAGCAGTCTAACTACAGGGGTCCCTCAGCCCCAGCATTTT. The whole variable domain, filled in from reference TRBV7-2 and TRBJ1-5, reads GAGVSQSPSNKVTEKGKDVELRCDPISGHTALYWYRQSLGQGLEFLIYFQGNSAPDKSGLPSDRFSAERTGGSVSTLTIQRTQQEDSAVYLCASSLTTGVPQPQHFGDGTRLSIL.

This clonotype was observed many times. The J gene is TRBJ1-6, the V gene TRBV12-3 or TRBV12-4; TRBD1 matches 9 bases. The CDR3 contains 17 residues. Losses at the gene ends were 5 bases for V and 9 bases for J; bases not matched to a gene: 14. Here the CDR3 reads CASSPTTGTGITSPLHF. The CDR3 DNA follows: TGTGCCAGCAGTCCCACCACCGGGACAGGGATTACTTCACCCCTCCACTTT.